The 18 T cell receptor beta chains below come from one sample, sequenced in a study of shared clonotypes between healthy human individuals. Assay: immunoSEQ multiplex PCR; the TCRdb copy retains only in-frame clones and omits some. The data contain fewer than 600,000 clones, less than 85% of them singletons. Sequencing used PBMCs. These TCRs come from a woman aged 40 to 50 in good health. Some clones in this sample may be carry-over from other donors' samples.

The rearrangement joins TRBV29-1 to TRBJ1-5; no definite D call. This CDR3 comprises 12 residues. CDR1 and CDR2 from the germline V gene are SQVTM and ANQGSEA. Deletions cut 4 bases from V and 4 bases from J, with 8 bases between. The CDR3 DNA reads TGCAGCGTTGGGGAGACTAATCAGCCCCAGCATTTT. This gives the protein CSVGETNQPQHF.

The chain joins TRBV18 to TRBJ1-1, with 8 bases lining up with TRBD1. Germline assignment: CDR1 KGHSH and CDR2 LQKENI. The V and J ends lost 2 bases and 5 bases, in that order; junction bases with no gene match: 4. The CDR3 extends over 14 amino acids. DNA for the CDR3: TGTGCCAGCTCACCAACAGGGGGAACGACTGAAGCTTTCTTT. Its translation is CASSPTGGTTEAFF.

The chain is built from TRBV7-2 and TRBJ2-3; D gene unclear. The CDR3 is made up of 15 amino acids. V was cut by 4 bases and J by 2 bases, with 13 bases left in between. CDR1 SGHTA and CDR2 FQGNSA come from the germline V gene. The CDR3 region has the DNA TGTGCCAGCAGCTCCGGCGGTCAAACCACAGATACGCAGTATTTT. This codes for CASSSGGQTTDTQYF.

This chain uses TRBV7-2 with TRBJ2-1; 7 bases line up with TRBD2. Germline V gives CDR1 SGHTA, CDR2 FQGNSA. V lost 4 bases, J lost 9 bases, and 18 bases stayed unmatched. CDR3 size: 17 residues. The CDR3 DNA is TGTGCCAGCAGCTCCCGGGAAGCGGGATCCCTCTCGGGTGAGCAGTTCTTC. Its translation: CASSSREAGSLSGEQFF.

The rearrangement links TRBV19 to TRBJ2-3, with 8 bases matching TRBD1. Germline values: CDR1 LNHDA, CDR2 SQIVND (reference sequence). Losses at the gene ends were 5 bases for V and 1 base for J; bases not matched to a gene: 5. The CDR3 covers 15 residues. The chain's CDR3 is CASSSGQDGTDTQYF. The CDR3 DNA reads TGTGCCAGTAGTTCGGGACAGGATGGCACAGATACGCAGTATTTT.

V usage is TRBV11-3 and J usage is TRBJ1-2; no definite D call. The germline gives CDR1 SGHNT, CDR2 YENEEA. CDR3 length: 17 residues. Trimming removed 5 bases at V and 3 bases at J, with 22 bases between. The CDR3 DNA is TGTGCCAGCAGCCCGCCCCCGGAGGAGACCCCCCACTATGGCTACACCTTC. It yields the protein CASSPPPEETPHYGYTF.

The chain joins TRBV23-1 to TRBJ2-3; no clear D. TRBV23-1 is an ORF, with its function uncertain. The CDR3 totals 15 residues. V gave up 6 bases and J gave up 0 bases, with 13 bases separating them. CDR3 protein: CASRNGSESTDTQYF. CDR3 in DNA: TGCGCCAGCAGGAACGGGTCGGAGAGCACAGATACGCAGTATTTT.

This clone has a handful of counts. This sequence joins TRBV28 and TRBJ2-3; 9 bases agree with TRBD2. CDR1 MDHEN and CDR2 SYDVKM come from the germline V gene. This CDR3 has 14 residues. Losses at the gene ends were 8 bases for V and 4 bases for J; bases not matched to a gene: 7. The CDR3 DNA reads TGTGCCAGCCCCCCGGGACTAGCTTCAGATACGCAGTATTTT. This encodes CASPPGLASDTQYF.

The CDR3 spells CASSDSRGSPYEQYF. CDR3 nucleotides: TGTGCCAGCAGTGACTCCAGAGGGTCTCCCTACGAGCAGTACTTC. The genes are TRBV2 and TRBJ2-7, with D maybe TRBD2 (5 bases). Per germline, CDR1 SNHLY and CDR2 FYNNEI. V lost 3 bases and J lost 2, with 14 bases in between. The CDR3 spans 15 residues.

The CDR3: CASSIPGQGLAFF. The CDR3 bases are TGTGCCAGTAGTATCCCGGGACAGGGGCTTGCTTTCTTT. The V call is TRBV19, the J call TRBJ1-1, with 10 bases fitting TRBD1. CDR3 size: 13 residues. CDR1 and CDR2 from the germline V gene are LNHDA and SQIVND (reference sequence). V dropped 3 bases and J dropped 11; count of bases not matched to a gene: 6.

V usage is TRBV6-4 and J usage is TRBJ2-1; 13 nucleotides align to TRBD2. The germline gives CDR1 MRHNA, CDR2 SNTAGT. The CDR3 has 15 amino acids. V lost 6 bases to trimming and J lost 9 bases; unmatched junction nucleotides: 8. The DNA of the CDR3 is TGTGCCAGCAGCCCCGGACTAGCGGGAGTGGGTGAGCAGTTCTTC. It encodes CASSPGLAGVGEQFF.

This rearrangement joins TRBV19 to TRBJ2-7; 7 positions agree with TRBD2. The CDR3 consists of 12 residues. Germline assignment: CDR1 LNHDA and CDR2 SQIVND (reference sequence). The V segment lost 5 bases and the J segment 12 bases; nucleotides outside the gene matches: 10. CDR3 loop: CASSPLRGRVYF. The DNA of the CDR3 is TGTGCCAGTAGTCCCCTCCGGGGGAGGGTGTACTTC. Using reference TRBV19 and TRBJ2-7 for the parts outside the CDR3, the full variable domain is DGGITQSPKYLFRKEGQNVTLSCEQNLNHDAMYWYRQDPGQGLRLIYYSQIVNDFQKGDIAEGYSVSREKKESFPLTVTSAQKNPTAFYLCASSPLRGRVYFGPGTRLTVT.

The CDR3 is CASRRGGPNEQYF. The CDR3 DNA reads as TGTGCCAGCAGGCGGGGAGGGCCCAACGAGCAGTACTTC. The chain uses TRBV28 and TRBJ2-7; 7 positions match TRBD2. Germline loops: CDR1 MDHEN, CDR2 SYDVKM. The CDR3 sequence is 13 residues long. Unmatched junction bases numbered 7, after V lost 6 bases and J lost 5 bases.

J is TRBJ2-6 and V is TRBV30; 7 nucleotides agree with TRBD2. V dropped 1 base and J dropped 0; count of bases not matched to a gene: 18. CDR1 is GTSNPN and CDR2 is SVGIG in the germline V gene (reference sequence). The CDR3 is made up of 21 amino acids. CDR3 residues: CAWSAGLVLTQASSGANVLTF. The DNA of the CDR3 is TGTGCCTGGAGTGCAGGACTAGTACTAACACAGGCGAGCTCTGGGGCCAACGTCCTGACTTTC.

The chain uses TRBV4-1 and TRBJ2-5, with 7 bases aligning to TRBD2. The V gene's germline CDR1 is MGHRA and CDR2 YSYEKL. V lost 3 bases to trimming and J lost 1 base; unmatched junction nucleotides: 5. This CDR3 comprises 15 residues. The CDR3: CASSQPGTTQETQYF. The CDR3 DNA reads as TGCGCCAGCAGCCAGCCCGGGACTACCCAAGAGACCCAGTACTTC.

This clone was observed once. CDR3 sequence reads: CASSPRVPGLSTEAFF. CDR3 sequence (DNA): TGTGCCAGCAGTCCTAGGGTCCCGGGACTCTCGACTGAAGCTTTCTTT. The chain has TRBV27 and TRBJ1-1, with D maybe TRBD1 (5 bases). Trimming took off 5 bases at V and 5 bases at J, with 21 bases between the two ends. Germline V gene sequence: CDR1 MNHEY, CDR2 SMNVEV (reference sequence). This CDR3 is 16 amino acids long.

The chain employs TRBV28 and TRBJ2-3; a weak D match, TRBD2 (6 bases). Trimming shortened V by 5 bases and J by 1 base, and 13 bases separated the two germline ends. Germline assignment: CDR1 MDHEN and CDR2 SYDVKM. The CDR3 sequence is 15 residues long. The CDR3, as DNA: TGTGCCAGCAGTGTTAGCGGAGCGGGCACAGATACGCAGTATTTT. This encodes CASSVSGAGTDTQYF.

This chain's CDR3 is CASKRDPAYEQYF. Written as DNA, the CDR3 is TGTGCCAGCAAGCGGGACCCGGCCTACGAGCAGTACTTC. The J gene is TRBJ2-7, the V gene TRBV2, with TRBD2 identical over 7 bases. The CDR3 runs 13 residues. Germline V CDR1 and CDR2: SNHLY, FYNNEI. J lost 2 bases, V lost 7 bases, and 5 bases had no gene match. Together with reference TRBV2 and TRBJ2-7, the CDR3 gives the full variable domain: EPEVTQTPSHQVTQMGQEVILRCVPISNHLYFYWYRQILGQKVEFLVSFYNNEISEKSEIFDDQFSVERPDGSNFTLKIRSTKLEDSAMYFCASKRDPAYEQYFGPGTRLTVT.